This T cell receptor beta chain is from a study of blood T cell repertoires in COVID-19. Study in general: Nucleic acid was either cDNA or gDNA, and it came from T cells, B-cell-depleted T cells, or PBMCs.

Original handling: From reference gene primer amplification, estimates of nucleated cell counts were derived. Here immunoSEQ multiplex PCR was the method, and the copy in TCRdb shows in-frame clones only, minus some. The V and J calls and clone size were taken over from that table, and D and trimming were inferred from the DNA. Of roughly 80,000 clones listed, under 85% are singletons. The germline gives CDR1 SGHVS, CDR2 FNYEAQ. The V and J ends lost 5 bases and 8 bases, in that order; junction bases with no gene match: 8. CDR3 length: 16 residues. The sequence derives from a human donor in a cohort sampled during active COVID-19. The gene calls are TRBV7-6 and TRBJ2-3; TRBD2 matches at 15 bases. Input material: peripheral blood. The chain's CDR3 is CASSAGLAGGSGTQYF. CDR3 DNA: TGTGCCAGCAGCGCCGGACTAGCGGGGGGGTCAGGTACGCAGTATTTT.